The TCR beta chain described here comes from a study of blood T cell repertoires in COVID-19. The CDR3 runs 15 residues. Losses at the gene ends were 5 bases for V and 6 bases for J; bases not matched to a gene: 10. Germline CDR1 is LNHDA and CDR2 is SQIVND (reference sequence). This table comes from immunoSEQ multiplex PCR, and its TCRdb copy is limited to in-frame clones, with some not included. Seen here are 140,000 or so clones, roughly 84% observed once, and the top ten hold approximately 5%. The origin of this receptor is a human donor in a cohort sampled during active COVID-19. What was sequenced was peripheral blood. This chain uses TRBV19 with TRBJ2-3; 8 bases align to TRBD1. The CDR3 region is CASSGRDRYLDTQYF. DNA for the CDR3: TGTGCCAGTAGTGGCCGGGACAGGTATCTCGATACGCAGTATTTT.